This TCR beta chain stems from a study of shared clonotypes between healthy human individuals (dated by TCRdb to between 2020 and 2021). With regard to the full study: Three men and two women, aged 18 to 49 years, made up the cohort. Blood TCR repertoires of a handful of healthy adults were deeply sequenced to estimate repertoire size and the extent of clonotype sharing between individuals. To increase sequencing depth and limit assay-specific biases, different laboratories used diverse techniques to prepare libraries and sequence TCR repertoires. For each donor, CD4 naive and CD4 memory were each run on three plates, CD8 naive on two plates, and CD8 memory on one plate. Each donor's leukapheresis produced roughly between about 0.8 and 10 billion PBMCs.

As for this clone: Its cognate antigen has yet to be identified. Qualities for individual bases were not recorded, and no much larger clone is one base off. Other DNA sequences from this sample encode an identical CDR3 as well.

TCR CDR3 regions were amplified from genomic DNA by multiplex PCR using the deep immunoSEQ assay. Genomic DNA extracted from each cell subset was distributed evenly over all wells of several immunoSEQ 96-well plates, and each plate served as one replicate. Each replicate PCR for sorted subsets received roughly 0.2 ug genomic DNA, equal to about 30,000 T cell genomes. Purified libraries were measured with a Qubit 3.0 fluorometer, size-checked on a Bioanalyzer 2100, and measured again with the KAPA Library Quantification kit. Each immunoSEQ 96-well plate was sequenced on its own single-read 150-cycle Illumina NextSeq 550 flow cell. The authors processed their data as follows. Because only junctional sequences without quality scores were contained in the immunoSEQ output, filtering matching that applied to full-length reads could not be performed. To assign V/J genes and CDR3, sequences were annotated using PyIR, a Python wrapper for IgBLAST v1.9, with IMGT germline references. Any read was removed if the V/J assignment was weak (E-value above 1e-6), the CDR3 was missing, or the read contained stop codons, out-of-frame junctions, or ambiguous translated residues. V3J clonotypes were defined as sequences sharing an identical inferred V gene, J gene, and CDR3 amino acid sequence. Percentage overlap between repertoires was computed as shared unique clonotypes divided by the size of the smaller repertoire. Richness of each repertoire was evaluated using RTK rarefaction, the Chao1 estimator, and Recon v2.1 estimates of unobserved clonotypes. OLGA was used to compute generation probabilities for all TCRbeta clonotypes that the gDNA method yielded from four donors. TCRdb took over this immuneACCESS table, retaining in-frame rearrangements with V and J assigned. Such tables are incomplete; in checked studies, under half of the missing clones stem from an unresolved V gene, and the remainder is unexplained. The V and J calls and the clone size are those of that table, but D and trimming were determined from the DNA. The sample profile shows roughly 2,000,000 clones; approximately 94% of them were found once. Of the sample, 1.2% is held by the ten largest clones.

For the CD8 naive samples, CD45RO-negative cells were positively selected for CCR7, yielding a CD45RA+CCR7+ population from which TemRA cells were excluded. Healthy HIV-negative adults with no recently reported acute infections or vaccinations were included as donors. Every donor was a Caucasian adult residing in Nashville, Tennessee, USA. After blood collection by leukapheresis, PBMCs were isolated using Ficoll-Histopaque density gradient centrifugation and then cryopreserved in the vapor phase of liquid nitrogen. Analytical flow cytometry was used to check the purity and quantity of each magnetically sorted T cell population. Genomic DNA was isolated from each sorted fraction and quantified by UV absorbance on a Nanodrop 2000c. Overall study results and their limits: Sampling was limited to blood, and TCR repertoires in tissue likely differ from TCR repertoires in blood. When several donors were compared, the shared fraction of clonotypes was around 5.1% for naive CD4, around 3.5% for naive CD8, 2% to 2.5% for memory CD4, and about 0.36% for memory CD8. Pairwise subsampling indicated that sequencing depth was expected to affect the degree of clonotype sharing among donors. Incomplete sequencing was indicated by rarefaction of sorted-subset datasets, despite the large sequencing depth. Naive subsets generally had larger estimated clonotype richness than memory subsets. Because the study included a small number of donors, the genetic and exposure-history diversity represented was limited. Compared with non-shared clonotypes, the clonotypes found in all four sorted-subset donors had higher generation probabilities.

The receptor was derived from a man aged 18 to 30 in good health. The sequenced material came from naive CD8+ T cells sorted from blood. Per the publication, the cell subset or site label means: CD45RA+CCR7+.

The CDR3 is CASSLGQGGGYGYTF. The DNA sequence is as follows: TGTGCCAGCAGTTTAGGGCAGGGGGGAGGATATGGCTACACCTTC. The rearrangement joined TRBV28 to TRBJ1-2; 7 bases in between match TRBD1. V and J are trimmed by 2 bases and 5 bases, and the gene matches miss 8 bases of the junction. The CDR3 starts with the cysteine, ends with the phenylalanine, and has 15 residues. Only CDR3 DNA remains: 45 bases, in frame from the first base. CDR1 and CDR2 (MDHEN, SYDVKM) derive from the germline V gene.